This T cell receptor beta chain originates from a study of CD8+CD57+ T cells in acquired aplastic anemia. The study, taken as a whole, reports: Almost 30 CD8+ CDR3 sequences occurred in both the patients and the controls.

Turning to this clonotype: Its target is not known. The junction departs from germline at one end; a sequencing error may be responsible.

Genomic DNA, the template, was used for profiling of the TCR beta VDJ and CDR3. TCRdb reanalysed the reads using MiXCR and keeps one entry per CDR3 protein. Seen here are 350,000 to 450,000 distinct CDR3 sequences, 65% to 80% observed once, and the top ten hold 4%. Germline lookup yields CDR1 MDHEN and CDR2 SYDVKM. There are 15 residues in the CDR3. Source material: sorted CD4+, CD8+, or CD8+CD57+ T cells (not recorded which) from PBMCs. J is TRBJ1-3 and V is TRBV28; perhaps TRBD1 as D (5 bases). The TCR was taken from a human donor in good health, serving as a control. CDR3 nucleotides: TGTGCCAGCAGTTTATGGAGGGGTTCTGGAAACACCATGTATTTT. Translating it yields CASSLWRGSGNTMYF.